Each of the 19 T cell receptor beta chains below was sequenced from the same sample in a study of T-cell memory formation after mild COVID-19. MiXCR, run by TCRdb on the 5' RACE reads, gives a single entry per CDR3 protein. The repertoire has about 44,000 distinct CDR3 sequences, 6% to 9.5% of them found once; the top ten carry about 1.5%. The source material was PBMCs or a T cell subset sorted from them (not recorded which). The receptors originated from a man between 18 and 35 years old who had mild COVID-19 (a few samples of this study predate the infection). Cell type and time point are not known.

This clonotype turned up a few times. The rearrangement joins TRBV7-2 to TRBJ2-1; D may be TRBD2 (6 bases). V was clipped by 3 bases and J by 8 bases, with 20 bases between them. The CDR3 spans 16 residues. The germline V gene has CDR1 SGHTA and CDR2 FQGNSA. The CDR3 DNA sequence: TGTGCCAGCAGCTTCCTCCGCTCGGGACTGGGAGATGAGCAGTTCTTC. It encodes CASSFLRSGLGDEQFF.

This clonotype appeared a few times. The chain combines TRBV20-1 with TRBJ2-5; weak D call: TRBD2 (5 bases). V lost 3 bases, J lost 2 bases, and 7 bases lay in between. CDR3 length: 12 amino acids. Germline CDR1 DFQATT, CDR2 SNEGSKA (reference sequence). CDR3 sequence (DNA): TGCAGTGCTAGGACGGGGCAAGAGACCCAGTACTTC. Protein product: CSARTGQETQYF.

This clonotype was observed at least ten times. The chain employs TRBV29-1 and TRBJ2-7; TRBD1 matches 7 bases. This CDR3 comprises 13 residues. V shed 3 bases, J shed 4 bases, and the junction held 6 bases outside the gene matches. Germline V gene sequence: CDR1 SQVTM, CDR2 ANQGSEA. The CDR3 reads CSVEGQSDYEQYV. In DNA, the CDR3 is TGCAGCGTTGAGGGACAGAGTGATTACGAGCAGTACGTC.

This clonotype was detected many times. This chain connects TRBV5-1 to TRBJ2-5, with D unresolved. Germline CDR1 and CDR2: SGHRS and YFSETQ. Trimming took off 2 bases at V and 3 bases at J, with 2 bases between the two ends. This CDR3 comprises 11 residues. In nucleotides, the CDR3 is TGCGCCAGCAGCTTTAAAGAGACCCAGTACTTC. It codes for CASSFKETQYF.

The V call is TRBV5-1, the J call TRBJ2-2, with 7 bases matching TRBD2. The CDR3 is made up of 16 amino acids. CDR1 and CDR2 (germline): SGHRS, YFSETQ. J lost 4 bases, V lost 6 bases, and 12 bases had no gene match. The DNA of the CDR3 is TGCGCCAGCACCCTCATGGGAGGGATCACCACCGGGGAGCTGTTTTTT. Translating gives CASTLMGGITTGELFF.

The sample holds a few counts of this clonotype. The V call is TRBV12-3 or TRBV12-4, the J call TRBJ2-2; maybe TRBD1 (5 bases). The V end lost 1 base, the J end lost 5 bases, and 11 bases lay between the germline ends. The CDR3 is made up of 15 amino acids. The CDR3 nucleotides read TGTGCCAGCAGTTTAGGAAGGGCAGGGACCGGGGAGCTGTTTTTT. Translated, it gives CASSLGRAGTGELFF.

This clonotype showed up just a few times. V usage is TRBV7-2 and J usage is TRBJ2-1; 10 nucleotides align to TRBD2. V trimming: 5 bases; J trimming: 0 bases; junction bases outside the gene matches: 13. There are 19 residues in the CDR3. The germline V gene has CDR1 SGHTA and CDR2 FQGNSA. The chain's CDR3 is CASSPRGSGGPSSYNEQFF. The CDR3 DNA is TGTGCCAGCAGCCCCAGGGGTAGCGGGGGGCCCAGCTCCTACAATGAGCAGTTCTTC.

J is TRBJ1-2 and V is TRBV9; 12 nucleotides agree with TRBD1. Germline CDR1 reads SGDLS; CDR2 reads YYNGEE. CDR3 length: 15 residues. Trimming at V came to 3 bases and at J to 4 bases, leaving 4 bases not matched to a gene. CDR3 in amino acids: CASSEPGQGAYGYTF. The CDR3 region has the DNA TGTGCCAGCAGCGAGCCGGGACAGGGGGCCTATGGCTACACCTTC.

In its sample, this clonotype was seen a few times. The genes are TRBV4-1 and TRBJ2-3, with 9 bases matching TRBD1. Germline V gene sequence: CDR1 MGHRA, CDR2 YSYEKL. CDR3 length: 15 amino acids. The J segment lost 4 bases and the V segment lost 1 base, leaving 3 bases of the junction unmatched. CDR3 loop: CASSQANRGPDTQYF. Here the CDR3 DNA reads TGCGCCAGCAGCCAAGCTAACAGGGGGCCAGATACGCAGTATTTT.

In its sample, this clonotype was seen many times. The J gene is TRBJ2-7, the V gene TRBV20-1, with unresolved D. CDR1 is DFQATT and CDR2 is SNEGSKA in the germline V gene (reference sequence). This CDR3 is built from 12 residues. Trimming removed 5 bases from V and 5 bases from J, with 13 bases in between. CDR3 amino acids: CSAGPRSHEQYF. The CDR3 DNA reads as TGCAGTGCTGGTCCTCGTTCCCACGAGCAGTACTTC.

This clonotype was seen repeatedly, ten times or more. The genes are TRBV29-1 and TRBJ2-3, with 9 bases that match TRBD1. V shed 3 bases and J 5 bases; nucleotides not matched to a gene: 9. The CDR3 length is 15 residues. Germline V gene sequence: CDR1 SQVTM, CDR2 ANQGSEA. The CDR3 bases are TGCAGCGTTGATGCGGACAGGGGAAGTGAAGATACGCAGTATTTT. This sequence encodes CSVDADRGSEDTQYF.

The V and J genes are TRBV6-1 and TRBJ2-7; D gene ambiguous. The CDR3 is made up of 15 amino acids. V shed 1 base and J shed 6 bases, with 16 bases lying between them. Germline V gives CDR1 MNHNS, CDR2 SASEGT. The DNA for the CDR3 is TGTGCCAGCAGTGAAGGCGGTAATCCCCCTGTCGAGCAGTACGTC. It is translated as CASSEGGNPPVEQYV.

The chain has TRBV6-1 and TRBJ2-7; TRBD1 agrees at 11 bases. The CDR3 is 13 amino acids. Per the germline V gene, CDR1 is MNHNS and CDR2 is SASEGT. V gave up 6 bases and J gave up 7 bases; unmatched junction bases: 5. CDR3 coding DNA: TGTGCCAGCAGCTGGGACAGGGGGTATGAGCAGTACGTC. This gives the protein CASSWDRGYEQYV.

The chain joins TRBV5-1 to TRBJ2-1; D perhaps matches TRBD1 (6 bases). Trimming took 2 bases from V and 9 from J, leaving 18 bases between them. Germline V gene data show CDR1 as SGHRS and CDR2 as YFSETQ. The CDR3 runs 15 residues. The CDR3 is CASSFLETGEGEQFF. Here the CDR3 DNA reads TGCGCCAGCAGCTTCTTGGAGACAGGTGAAGGTGAGCAGTTCTTC.

The table lists this clonotype with many counts. The gene calls are TRBV12-3 or TRBV12-4 and TRBJ1-2, with 9 bases identical to TRBD1. The CDR3 runs 13 residues. Unmatched junction bases numbered 5, after V lost 7 bases and J lost 5 bases. The CDR3 bases are TGTGCCAGCACCGTGGGACAGGGTTATGGCTACACCTTC. Its protein product is CASTVGQGYGYTF.

In this sample, this clonotype turned up many times. The rearrangement joins TRBV6-5 to TRBJ2-3, with D perhaps matching TRBD2 (7 bases). CDR3 length: 15 amino acids. V lost 7 bases, J lost 5 bases, and 19 bases lay in between. Germline V gives CDR1 MNHEY, CDR2 SVGAGI. The CDR3 protein is CASIRRGGLGDTQYF. For the CDR3, the DNA is TGTGCCAGCATCCGGCGCGGGGGCCTGGGAGATACGCAGTATTTT.

This rearrangement joins TRBV5-1 to TRBJ2-2; 9 bases fit TRBD1. The CDR3 spans 14 residues. V dropped 4 bases and J dropped 5; count of bases not matched to a gene: 3. In germline, CDR1 is SGHRS, CDR2 YFSETQ. The CDR3 protein is CASSPQGATGELFF. The DNA for the CDR3 is TGCGCCAGCAGCCCACAGGGGGCAACCGGGGAGCTGTTTTTT.

This clonotype has at least ten counts. V gene TRBV9 combines with J gene TRBJ1-6; no reliable D call. V was pared by 0 bases and J by 7 bases, with 8 bases between. Per germline, CDR1 SGDLS and CDR2 YYNGEE. This CDR3 is built from 14 residues. The CDR3: CASSVVGDNSPLHF. CDR3 DNA sequence: TGTGCCAGCAGCGTAGTTGGCGACAATTCACCCCTCCACTTT. Combining the CDR3 with reference TRBV9 and TRBJ1-6 gives the whole variable domain DSGVTQTPKHLITATGQRVTLRCSPRSGDLSVYWYQQSLDQGLQFLIQYYNGEERAKGNILERFSAQQFPDLHSELNLSSLELGDSALYFCASSVVGDNSPLHFGNGTRLTVT.

The chain joins TRBV11-2 to TRBJ2-7; a possible D gene is TRBD2 (5 bases). V was pared by 4 bases and J by 7 bases, with 14 bases between. Germline CDR1 and CDR2: SGHAT and FQNNGV. The CDR3 is 13 amino acids. CDR3 amino acids: CASSSSGVGEQYV. DNA for the CDR3: TGTGCCAGCAGCTCGTCCGGGGTGGGAGAGCAGTACGTC.